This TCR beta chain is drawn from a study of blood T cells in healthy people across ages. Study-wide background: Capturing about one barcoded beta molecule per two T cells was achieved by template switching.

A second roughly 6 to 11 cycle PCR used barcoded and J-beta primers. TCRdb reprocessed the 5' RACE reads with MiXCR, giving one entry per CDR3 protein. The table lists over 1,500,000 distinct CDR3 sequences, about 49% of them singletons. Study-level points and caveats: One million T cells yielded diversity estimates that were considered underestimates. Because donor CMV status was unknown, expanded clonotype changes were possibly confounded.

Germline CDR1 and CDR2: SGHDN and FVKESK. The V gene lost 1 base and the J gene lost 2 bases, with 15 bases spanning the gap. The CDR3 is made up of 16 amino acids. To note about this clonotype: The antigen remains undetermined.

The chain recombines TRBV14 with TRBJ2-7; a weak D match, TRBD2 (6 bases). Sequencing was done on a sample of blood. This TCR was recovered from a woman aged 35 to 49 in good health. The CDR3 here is CASSQGEETDPYEQYF. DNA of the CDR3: TGTGCCAGCAGCCAAGGGGAGGAGACGGATCCCTACGAGCAGTACTTC.